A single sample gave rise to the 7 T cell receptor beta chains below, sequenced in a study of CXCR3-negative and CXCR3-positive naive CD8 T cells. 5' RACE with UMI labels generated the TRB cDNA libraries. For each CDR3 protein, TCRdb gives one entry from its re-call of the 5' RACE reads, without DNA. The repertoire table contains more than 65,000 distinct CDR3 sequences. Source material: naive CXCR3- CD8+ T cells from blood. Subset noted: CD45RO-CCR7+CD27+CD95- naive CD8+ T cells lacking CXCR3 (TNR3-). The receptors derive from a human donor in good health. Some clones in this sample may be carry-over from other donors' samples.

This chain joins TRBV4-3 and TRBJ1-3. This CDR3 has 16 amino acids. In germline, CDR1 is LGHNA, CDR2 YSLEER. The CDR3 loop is CASSQDPDDSGNTIYF.

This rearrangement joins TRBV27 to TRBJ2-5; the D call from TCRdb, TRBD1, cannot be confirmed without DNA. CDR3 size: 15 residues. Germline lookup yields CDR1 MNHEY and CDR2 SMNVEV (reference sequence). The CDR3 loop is CASSPPGFRGETQYF.

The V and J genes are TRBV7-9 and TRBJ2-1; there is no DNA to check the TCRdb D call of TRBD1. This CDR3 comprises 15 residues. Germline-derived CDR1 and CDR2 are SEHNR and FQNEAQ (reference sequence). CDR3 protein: CASGDRGPPDNEQFF.

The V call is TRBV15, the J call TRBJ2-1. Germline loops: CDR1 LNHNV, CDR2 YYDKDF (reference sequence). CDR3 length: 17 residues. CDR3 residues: CATSRDPTSRRHNEQFF.

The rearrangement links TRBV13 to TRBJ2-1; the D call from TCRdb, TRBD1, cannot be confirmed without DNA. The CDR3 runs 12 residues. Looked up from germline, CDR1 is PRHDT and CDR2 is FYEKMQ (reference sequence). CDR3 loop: CASSRGSTEQFF.

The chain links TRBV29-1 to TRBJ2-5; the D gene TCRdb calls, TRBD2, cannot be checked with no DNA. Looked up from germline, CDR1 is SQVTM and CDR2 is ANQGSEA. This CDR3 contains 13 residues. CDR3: CSVGGLGEETQYF. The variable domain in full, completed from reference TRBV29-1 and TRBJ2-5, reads SAVISQKPSRDICQRGTSLTIQCQVDSQVTMMFWYRQQPGQSLTLIATANQGSEATYESGFVIDKFPISRPNLTFSTLTVSNMSPEDSSIYLCSVGGLGEETQYFGPGTRLLVL.

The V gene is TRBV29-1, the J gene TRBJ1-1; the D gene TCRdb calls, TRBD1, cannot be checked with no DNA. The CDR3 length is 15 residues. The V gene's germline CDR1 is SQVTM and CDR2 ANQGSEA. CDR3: CSVDDSGQELTEAFF.